This is a list of T cell receptor beta chains from one sample in a study of shared clonotypes between healthy human individuals. TCRdb keeps only in-frame clones here, not all; method: immunoSEQ multiplex PCR. The repertoire holds 550,000 to 850,000 clones, with approximately 72% as singletons. Sequencing was performed on memory CD4+ T cells sorted from blood. Source of these receptors: a woman between 25 and 40 years old in good health. The CDR3 runs from the conserved cysteine through the conserved F or W. The order of the fields is J gene, D gene, V gene, clone size, CDR3 DNA, CDR3 protein. D genes are given only for firm matches. Clone size is not always given. Where it is, it says once, few, many or a class for expanded clones.

j_call: TRBJ1-1; d_call: TRBD1; v_call: TRBV5-6; clone_size: once; cdr3_nt: TGTGCCAGCACCCGGGACAGACAATCTGAAGCTTTCTTT; cdr3_aa: CASTRDRQSEAFF
j_call: TRBJ1-3; d_call: TRBD1; v_call: TRBV11-2; clone_size: -; cdr3_nt: TGTGCCAGCAGCTTTACCGGGACAGGGTTCTCTGGAAACACCATATATTTT; cdr3_aa: CASSFTGTGFSGNTIYF
j_call: TRBJ1-4; d_call: -; v_call: TRBV18; clone_size: -; cdr3_nt: TGTGCCAGCTCACCGGGTCAAGGGGTTGAAAAACTGTTTTTT; cdr3_aa: CASSPGQGVEKLFF
j_call: TRBJ1-4; d_call: -; v_call: TRBV18; clone_size: -; cdr3_nt: TGTGCCAGCTCACCCTCAACTAATGAAAAACTGTTTTTT; cdr3_aa: CASSPSTNEKLFF
j_call: TRBJ2-3; d_call: TRBD1; v_call: TRBV5-1; clone_size: -; cdr3_nt: TGCGCCAGCAGCTTGGGGGCAGGGGGCTTTTCGGATACGCAGTATTTT; cdr3_aa: CASSLGAGGFSDTQYF
j_call: TRBJ1-1; d_call: -; v_call: TRBV5-6; clone_size: -; cdr3_nt: TGTGCCAGCAGTCTGATATTGAGGGACACTGAAGCTTTCTTT; cdr3_aa: CASSLILRDTEAFF
j_call: TRBJ2-7; d_call: -; v_call: TRBV7-8; clone_size: -; cdr3_nt: TGTGCCAGCAGCTTACGAACGACTACCTACGAGCAGTACTTC; cdr3_aa: CASSLRTTTYEQYF
j_call: TRBJ1-3; d_call: -; v_call: TRBV4-1; clone_size: once; cdr3_nt: TGCGCCAGCAGACCTACTTGGAGCTCTGGAAACACCATATATTTT; cdr3_aa: CASRPTWSSGNTIYF
j_call: TRBJ2-2; d_call: -; v_call: TRBV6-6; clone_size: -; cdr3_nt: TGTGCCAGCAGTTACTCCGGGGCCCCGAGTGTGGGCGTGCTGTTTTTT; cdr3_aa: CASSYSGAPSVGVLFF
j_call: TRBJ1-3; d_call: TRBD1; v_call: TRBV6-1; clone_size: many; cdr3_nt: TGTGCCAGCAGTGTTGAGGCAGGGGGGAGGGTTGGGTACACCATATATTTT; cdr3_aa: CASSVEAGGRVGYTIYF
j_call: TRBJ2-5; d_call: TRBD2; v_call: TRBV19; clone_size: -; cdr3_nt: TGTGCCACCTCCGGGACTAGCGGGAGTTTTTCCCAAGAGACCCAGTACTTC; cdr3_aa: CATSGTSGSFSQETQYF
j_call: TRBJ2-1; d_call: TRBD2; v_call: TRBV7-2; clone_size: -; cdr3_nt: TGTGCCAGCAGCCCGCAAGCGGGGGTATCCTACAATGAGCAGTTCTTC; cdr3_aa: CASSPQAGVSYNEQFF
j_call: TRBJ2-7; d_call: TRBD2; v_call: TRBV19; clone_size: -; cdr3_nt: TGTGCCAGTGCGACTAGCGGGAGAATCGGCGAGCAGTACTTC; cdr3_aa: CASATSGRIGEQYF
j_call: TRBJ2-7; d_call: -; v_call: TRBV4-2; clone_size: few; cdr3_nt: TGTGCCAGCAGCCAAGAGCCCGTAGGCGGGCTCTCGTACGAGCAGTACTTC; cdr3_aa: CASSQEPVGGLSYEQYF
j_call: TRBJ1-1; d_call: -; v_call: TRBV5-1; clone_size: -; cdr3_nt: TGCGCCAGCAGCTTCATTGGGGACGGCACTGAAGCTTTCTTT; cdr3_aa: CASSFIGDGTEAFF
j_call: TRBJ1-1; d_call: -; v_call: TRBV7-1; clone_size: -; cdr3_nt: TGTGCCAGCAGCTCCCAAAGGAACACTGAAGCTTTCTTT; cdr3_aa: CASSSQRNTEAFF
j_call: TRBJ2-7; d_call: -; v_call: TRBV2; clone_size: -; cdr3_nt: TGTGCCAGCAGTAATACAGGGAGCTACGAGCAGTACTTC; cdr3_aa: CASSNTGSYEQYF
j_call: TRBJ2-1; d_call: -; v_call: TRBV28; clone_size: -; cdr3_nt: TGTGCCAGCAGCAGGGCAGCGAACAATGAGCAGTTCTTC; cdr3_aa: CASSRAANNEQFF
j_call: TRBJ1-1; d_call: -; v_call: TRBV2; clone_size: -; cdr3_nt: TGTGCCAGCGGGGGAGGCAGGGGGAACACTGAAGCTTTCTTT; cdr3_aa: CASGGGRGNTEAFF
j_call: TRBJ2-1; d_call: TRBD2; v_call: TRBV7-2; clone_size: -; cdr3_nt: TGTGCCAGCAGCTTTTGGACTAGCAGGGATGAGCAGTTCTTC; cdr3_aa: CASSFWTSRDEQFF